This T cell receptor (beta chain) is from a study of Ad26.COV2.S vaccination and SARS-CoV-2 variants. Study as a whole: Doses of Ad26.COV2.S were injected into muscle once or twice, 56 days apart. Study-level results: Estimates derived from TCR breadth and depth analyses may have underestimated total T cell responses.

Treatment: roughly 18 received Ad26.COV2.S at low or high dose, single or two shots; roughly five received placebo; per-sample allocation not given. It was on day 63 after the first vaccine or placebo injection that samples were taken. Note on this clone: The antigen is not known. Other DNA variants within this sample encode the same CDR3.

The repertoire was sequenced with immunoSEQ multiplex PCR; TCRdb's copy has only in-frame clones and lacks some. The sample comprises fewer than 300,000 clones, approximately 89% of which are singletons, and approximately 3.4% rests with the top ten. The clonotype comes from a person between 18 and 65 years old who received the Ad26.COV2.S COVID-19 vaccine or a placebo. Material: peripheral blood, obtained in a trial of Ad26.COV2.S vaccine versus placebo.

CDR3 sequence (DNA): TGCGCCAGCAGCTTAGCGGGAAACACCGGGGAGCTGTTTTTT. Translation: CASSLAGNTGELFF. The chain joins TRBV5-1 to TRBJ2-2; 7 bases map to TRBD2. The CDR3 consists of 14 residues. From germline, CDR1 is SGHRS and CDR2 YFSETQ. Trimming cost V 2 bases and J 2 bases; bases outside gene matches: 0. Together with reference TRBV5-1 and TRBJ2-2, the CDR3 gives the full variable domain: KAGVTQTPRYLIKTRGQQVTLSCSPISGHRSVSWYQQTPGQGLQFLFEYFSETQRNKGNFPGRFSGRQFSNSRSEMNVSTLELGDSALYLCASSLAGNTGELFFGEGSRLTVL.